Sequencing of this T cell receptor (beta chain) was carried out in a study of T cells expressing NK-cell markers. Study summary: Of eight sequenced donors, seven were HCMV-seropositive and one HCMV-seronegative.

TCRdb re-called the 5' RACE reads and gives one entry per CDR3 protein, without DNA. The sample holds about 160,000 distinct CDR3 sequences. The germline gives CDR1 MGHRA, CDR2 YSYEKL. There are 17 residues in the CDR3. This receptor was obtained from a woman aged 18 to 75 in good health. This chain connects TRBV4-1 to TRBJ2-1; TCRdb reports TRBD2, a call that lacks DNA to check it against. The sample consisted of blood T cells: a sorted CD56 or NKG2C T cell subset, CD4+ or CD8+ T cells, or bulk PBMC T cells (not recorded which). The CDR3 spells CASSQVWGLAGGNEQFF.